Listed below are T cell receptor beta chains from one sample, sequenced in a study of T cell responses to AZD1222 COVID-19 vaccine. Measured with immunoSEQ multiplex PCR; TCRdb has only the in-frame clones, and not every one. The repertoire holds around 94,000 clones, 85% to 90% seen once, with roughly 4% in the top ten. Material: peripheral blood, obtained on day 0 of AZD1222 vaccination. These receptor sequences come from an adult in good health. Each CDR3 is given with its conserved first and last residue. For some rows the clone size is stated as once, few or many, or as a class when expanded; others skip it.

v_gene: TRBV6-5; abundance: NA; CDR3aa: CASSRDWISYEQYF
v_gene: TRBV4-3; abundance: NA; CDR3aa: CASSQDFSSYNSPLHF
v_gene: TRBV2; abundance: NA; CDR3aa: CASRTREGYQETQYF
v_gene: TRBV4-1; abundance: NA; CDR3aa: CASSQLMGGYYNSPLHF
v_gene: TRBV29-1; abundance: NA; CDR3aa: CSVFGAGETQYF
v_gene: TRBV5-1; abundance: NA; CDR3aa: CASSGTGDLHF
v_gene: TRBV12-5; abundance: NA; CDR3aa: CASALRGGGLEQYF
v_gene: TRBV20-1; abundance: NA; CDR3aa: CSTLGIEQFF
v_gene: TRBV28; abundance: NA; CDR3aa: CASSSGEGPFEKLFF
v_gene: TRBV18; abundance: few; CDR3aa: CASSPTRSNTEAFF
v_gene: TRBV28; abundance: NA; CDR3aa: CASSAYRGRLDEKLFF
v_gene: TRBV4-1; abundance: few; CDR3aa: CASSPYGRGLYEQYF
v_gene: TRBV2; abundance: NA; CDR3aa: CASSPDYGYTF
v_gene: TRBV24-1; abundance: NA; CDR3aa: CATRPRQGNGYTF
v_gene: TRBV10-3; abundance: NA; CDR3aa: CAISGQPTGELFF
v_gene: TRBV10-2; abundance: NA; CDR3aa: CASSHRDGEAFF
v_gene: TRBV20-1; abundance: NA; CDR3aa: CSASSLAGGEQFF
v_gene: TRBV19; abundance: NA; CDR3aa: CASTMLSGDEKLFF
v_gene: TRBV9; abundance: NA; CDR3aa: CASSAGQGFFGYTF
v_gene: TRBV4-3; abundance: NA; CDR3aa: CASSHAAGTIATNEKLFF
v_gene: TRBV9; abundance: once; CDR3aa: CASSVGPRVDQPQHF
v_gene: TRBV6-2/TRBV6-3; abundance: NA; CDR3aa: CASSYFATVNQPQHF
v_gene: TRBV13; abundance: NA; CDR3aa: CASSTHGNTIYF
v_gene: TRBV19; abundance: NA; CDR3aa: CASGTGEDSPLHF
v_gene: TRBV7-9; abundance: NA; CDR3aa: CASSLLMDQQPGYTF